This T cell receptor beta chain was obtained from a study of post-analysis software for immune sequencing data. Study information: The patients showed relapsing-remitting, secondary progressive and progressive-relapsing multiple sclerosis courses.

Looked up from germline, CDR1 is MNHEY and CDR2 is SVGEGT. CDR3 length equals 12 residues. Trimming stripped 8 bases from V and 4 bases from J, with 11 bases between. Broader study findings: Roughly 5 TRBV segments occurring more often in patients than controls included TRBV5-6, TRBV5-1 and TRBV20-1.

Incorporated into the TCR beta cDNA libraries were unique molecular identifiers, which served to reduce PCR and sequencing biases. TCRdb re-derived calls from the PCR reads in MiXCR, one entry per CDR3 protein. The data hold more than 350,000 distinct CDR3 sequences, with 39% observed a single time. Worth noting for this clonotype: Its specificity is not known.

The sequenced sample was blood. The chain uses TRBV6-2 or TRBV6-3 and TRBJ1-1; D not resolved. The clonotype comes from a girl aged 2-10 years with multiple sclerosis. The CDR3 sequence is CASALGVTEAFF. The CDR3 DNA follows: TGTGCCAGCGCGTTGGGCGTCACTGAAGCTTTCTTT.